Reported below is one T cell receptor (beta chain). Original analysis: Estimates of nucleated cell counts were drawn from the amplification of reference gene primers. Some clones are missing from TCRdb's copy, which holds only in-frame ones; the method was immunoSEQ multiplex PCR. V, J and clone size derive from that table, while D and trimming were established from the DNA sequence. The sample lists about 200,000 clones; roughly 86% were seen once. These data are taken from a study of blood T cell repertoires in COVID-19. About the study: Acute and convalescent COVID-19 specimens originated in the United States, Italy and Spain. PBMCs, B-cell-depleted T cells, or T cells were the source of the cDNA or gDNA that made up the material.

This clonotype was sampled from a man between 18 and 35 years old with active or convalescent COVID-19. Sequencing input: peripheral blood.

This CDR3 reads CASNTGGPTEAFF. In DNA form, the CDR3 reads TGTGCCAGTAACACAGGGGGTCCCACTGAAGCTTTCTTT. The chain couples TRBV19 to TRBJ1-1; TRBD1 matches 8 bases. The CDR3 contains 13 residues. After removal of 7 bases from V and 4 bases from J, the junction contained 5 bases not matched to a gene. Looked up from germline, CDR1 is LNHDA and CDR2 is SQIVND (reference sequence).